This TCR beta chain came from a study of blood T cells in healthy people across ages. Donors ranged from roughly 6 to 100 years old and were healthy Caucasians in Russia. This CDR3 has 14 residues. CDR1 is MDHEN, CDR2 SYDVKM, per germline. The V and J ends lost 6 bases and 8 bases respectively, with 17 bases between them. It was with a sample-barcoded 5' primer and a J-beta primer mix that a second PCR of roughly 7 to 12 cycles was run. TCRdb re-analysed the 5' RACE reads in MiXCR, keeping a single row per CDR3 protein. The sample contains around 800,000 distinct CDR3 sequences, about 45% of which appear only once.

This chain connects TRBV28 to TRBJ2-1; D ambiguous. The sample comprised blood. This clonotype was sampled from a man older than 75 in good health. The CDR3 sequence: CASRPGSDVYEQFF. The CDR3 nucleotides read TGTGCCAGCAGACCCGGGTCCGACGTCTATGAGCAGTTCTTC.